This T cell receptor beta chain was recorded in a study of vaccination effects on CD4 cells after COVID-19 (dated by TCRdb to the early 2020s). Regarding the study in general: The ViraFEST assay stimulated PBMC with viral peptide pools and then used TCR sequencing to identify antigen-specific CD4+ T cell clonotypes by expansion. Each participant got two doses of an mRNA SARS-CoV-2 vaccine, either BNT162b2 or mRNA-1273. Pre-vaccine samples were drawn from two convalescent patients 16 days and one week before the first dose, at 142 and 148 days after COVID-19 diagnosis. Fewer than 2.5 million PBMC per well were cultured in IMDM with about 4.8% human AB serum, roughly 10 IU/ml IL-2 and gentamicin, plus 10 ug/ml peptides. The study compared SARS-CoV-2 spike-specific CD4+ TCR repertoires before and after mRNA vaccination in COVID-19 convalescent patients and infection-naive vaccine recipients. A total of nine to ten COVID-19 convalescent patients and a few SARS-CoV-2-naive healthy vaccine recipients were included in the full study. Cultures from other donors in the study were sequenced using the Oncomine TCR Beta short-read assay on an Illumina iSeq 100.

The CDR3 numbers 14 residues from cysteine through phenylalanine. CDR3 DNA only is kept here, 42 bases in frame from base 1. V loses 1 base of germline sequence and J loses 2 bases, and the interval between the two ends is 8 bases. As encoded in the germline V gene, CDR1 is SGHTA while CDR2 is FQGNSA. The library was prepared using the immunoSEQ multiplex PCR assay. TCR beta CDR3 sequencing was performed on DNA from the cultured, isolated CD4+ T cells. The original pipeline was this. Non-productive TCR sequences were removed, reads were trimmed to the CDR3 region, and CDR3s of at least 7 amino acids were retained. Antigen-specific clonotypes were identified with the MANAFEST web app by comparing expansion in peptide wells against reference cultures. To count as positive, a clone had to show expansion at FDR<0.05 compared with the reference and with all other wells, an odds ratio above 5, and a frequency above 0.1% in two replicate wells. Cross-reactive clonotypes were defined as significantly expanded in SARS-CoV-2 spike wells and in at least one common cold coronavirus spike condition. CDR3 similarity was assessed by Levenshtein distance with the stringdist R package, and unrooted trees were built with ape in R 3.6.1. The table comes from immuneACCESS by way of TCRdb, which keeps in-frame sequences with V and J called. Part of the clones is missing from these tables; in studies checked, under half for an unresolved V gene and the rest for unknown reasons. The V and J calls and the clone size are those of that table, but D and trimming were determined from the DNA. Present in this sample are more than 45,000 clones, about 70% of which were seen just once. The top ten clonotypes cover about 12% of the sample.

After about 10 days of culture, CD4+ T cells were isolated with the EasySep CD4+ T cell isolation kit. PCR-confirmed SARS-CoV-2 infection had occurred in convalescent patients between March and December 2020, before the Alpha, Beta and Delta variants emerged in the United States. On days 3 and 7, half of the culture medium was replaced with fresh IL-2-containing medium. Unless noted otherwise, every peptide stimulation condition was grown in triplicate wells. Using Ficoll-Paque Plus gradient centrifugation, PBMC were separated from whole blood and then either used fresh or cryopreserved at -140C. The QIAamp micro DNA kit was used to extract genomic DNA from the cultured CD4+ T cells. What the research found in general, with its limitations: Both infection-induced and vaccine-induced clones contracted markedly at late post-vaccination timepoints, which is consistent with waning T cell responses. For convalescent patients, new clones induced by the vaccine made up most of the post-vaccine spike-reactive repertoire, and these new clones were largely distinct from the clones induced by infection. The study was limited by a small number of convalescent patients, and early post-infection timepoints were lacking.

Notes on this clone: What this receptor recognizes is not known. The record has no base qualities; no much larger clone is one base away.

The receptor comes from a human donor who had a prior SARS-CoV-2 infection. The chain is made from TRBV7-2 and TRBJ2-5, with the identity of the D gene unclear. The sequencing here drew on CD4+ T cells from PBMCs cultured without peptide, taken before COVID-19 vaccination. The DNA sequence is given as TGTGCCAGCAGCTTAGTAGTCAGTCAAGAGACCCAGTACTTC. Its translation is CASSLVVSQETQYF.